The 8 T cell receptor beta chains below were found in one sample sequenced in a study of blood T cell repertoires in COVID-19. Data came from immunoSEQ multiplex PCR; TCRdb stores just in-frame clones and leaves some out. The sample contains just under 85,000 clones, 75% to 85% of which appear only once. The sequenced sample consisted of peripheral blood. All receptors come from a woman older than 75 with acute or convalescent COVID-19.

The rearrangement joins TRBV10-3 to TRBJ2-3; 14 bases align to TRBD2. The CDR3 contains 16 residues. V lost 7 bases, J lost 2 bases, and 5 bases stayed unmatched. Germline CDR1 reads ENHRY; CDR2 reads SYGVKD. The CDR3 here is CAITQGLAGDTDTQYF. The CDR3 region has the DNA TGTGCCATCACCCAGGGACTAGCGGGAGACACAGATACGCAGTATTTT.

The chain combines TRBV15 with TRBJ2-1; no firm D call. The ends were cut back, 3 bases at V and 6 bases at J, with 15 bases in the middle. Germline V lookup: CDR1 LNHNV, CDR2 YYDKDF (reference sequence). This CDR3 is built from 15 residues. The CDR3 reads CATSSLAIHGNEQFF. In nucleotides, the CDR3 is TGTGCCACCAGCAGTCTGGCCATCCATGGCAATGAGCAGTTCTTC.

In this sample, this clone turned up a few times. The J gene is TRBJ1-1, the V gene TRBV6-2 or TRBV6-3, with 10 positions matching TRBD1. The V gene end was trimmed by 4 bases and the J gene end by 11 bases; junction bases not matched to a gene: 10. Looked up from germline, CDR1 is MNHEY and CDR2 is SVGEGT. The CDR3 extends over 14 amino acids. The CDR3 loop is CASSSPGQGVKAFF. The CDR3 DNA reads as TGTGCCAGCAGTTCCCCCGGACAGGGGGTTAAGGCTTTCTTT.

The V call is TRBV7-2, the J call TRBJ2-1, with TRBD2 matching 9 bases. Germline lookup yields CDR1 SGHTA and CDR2 FQGNSA. CDR3 length equals 15 residues. J was trimmed by 6 bases and V by 1 base; bases with no gene match: 4. The CDR3: CASSLGGLALNEQFF. The CDR3 DNA reads as TGTGCCAGCAGCTTAGGGGGACTAGCACTCAATGAGCAGTTCTTC.

The chain employs TRBV6-5 and TRBJ2-7; 8 nucleotides line up with TRBD2. Germline loops: CDR1 MNHEY, CDR2 SVGAGI. The CDR3 consists of 13 residues. Trimming at V came to 6 bases and at J to 4 bases, leaving 5 bases not matched to a gene. CDR3 sequence reads: CASRAGVVYEQYF. The CDR3 DNA follows: TGTGCCAGCAGAGCGGGAGTGGTGTACGAGCAGTACTTC.

V gene TRBV7-2 combines with J gene TRBJ2-4; TRBD1 might be the D (6 bases). CDR1 is SGHTA and CDR2 is FQGNSA in the germline V gene. This CDR3 comprises 12 residues. Trimming left V 5 bases short and J 7 bases short, with 9 bases between. The CDR3 is CASSRDRNIQYF. The CDR3 bases are TGTGCCAGCAGCCGCGACAGGAACATTCAGTACTTC. The variable domain in full, completed from reference TRBV7-2 and TRBJ2-4, reads GAGVSQSPSNKVTEKGKDVELRCDPISGHTALYWYRQSLGQGLEFLIYFQGNSAPDKSGLPSDRFSAERTGGSVSTLTIQRTQQEDSAVYLCASSRDRNIQYFGAGTRLSVL.

V gene TRBV28 combines with J gene TRBJ2-1, with 14 bases aligning to TRBD2. Germline V gene sequence: CDR1 MDHEN, CDR2 SYDVKM. The length of the CDR3 is 19 residues. V lost 7 bases and J lost 3; bases outside the gene matches: 14. CDR3 bases: TGTGCCAGCACCCCTATCCCGGGACTAGCGGGAGTGGGCTACAATGAGCAGTTCTTC. Protein sequence: CASTPIPGLAGVGYNEQFF.

The chain couples TRBV18 to TRBJ2-5; the D gene is possibly TRBD2 (6 bases). V gave up 6 bases and J gave up 0 bases, with 14 bases separating them. This CDR3 is 15 amino acids long. Germline V CDR1 and CDR2: KGHSH, LQKENI. This CDR3 is CASSLYAGNQETQYF. The CDR3 DNA reads TGTGCCAGCTCCCTTTACGCGGGGAACCAAGAGACCCAGTACTTC.